The clone carrying this T cell receptor (beta chain) was found a few times. These data are taken from a study of blood T cell repertoires in COVID-19. Profiling relied on immunoSEQ multiplex PCR, and the TCRdb table lists in-frame clones only, not all of them. The sample yields 310,000 or so clones, 80% to 95% seen once. CDR3 size: 13 residues. Trimming left V 5 bases short and J 4 bases short, with 11 bases between. Looked up from germline, CDR1 is SEHNR and CDR2 is FQNEAQ (reference sequence). This TCR was recovered from a woman aged 25-40 years who had recovered from COVID-19. Sequencing input: PBMCs or T cells enriched from blood (not recorded which). V is TRBV7-9 and J is TRBJ1-1; tentatively, D is TRBD1 (5 bases). CDR3 DNA sequence: TGTGCCAGCAGCCAACCAGGGTTCACTGAAGCTTTCTTT. It is translated as CASSQPGFTEAFF.